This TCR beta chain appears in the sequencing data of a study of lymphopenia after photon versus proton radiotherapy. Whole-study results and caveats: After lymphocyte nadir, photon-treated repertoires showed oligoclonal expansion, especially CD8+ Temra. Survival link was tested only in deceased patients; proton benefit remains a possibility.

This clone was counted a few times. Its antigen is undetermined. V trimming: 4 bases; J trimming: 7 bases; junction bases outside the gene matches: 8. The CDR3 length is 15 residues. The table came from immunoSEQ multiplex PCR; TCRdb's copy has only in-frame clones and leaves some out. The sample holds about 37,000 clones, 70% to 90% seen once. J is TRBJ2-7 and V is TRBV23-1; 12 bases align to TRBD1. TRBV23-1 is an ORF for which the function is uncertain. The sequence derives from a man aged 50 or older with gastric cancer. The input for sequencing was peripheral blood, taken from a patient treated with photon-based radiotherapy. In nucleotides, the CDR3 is TGCGCCAGCAGTCTTCCGGGACAGGGGGCGGGGGAGCAGTACTTC. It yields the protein CASSLPGQGAGEQYF.